A selection of T cell receptor beta chains follows, all from one sample in a study of T-cell memory formation after mild COVID-19. In TCRdb, the 5' RACE reads were re-called with MiXCR into one record per CDR3 protein. Of a few hundred thousand distinct CDR3 sequences listed, over 20% are singletons. Sequences were obtained from PBMCs or a T cell subset sorted from them (not recorded which). These receptor sequences come from an adult woman who had mild COVID-19 (a few samples of this study predate the infection). Cell type and time point are not known. Each CDR3 is given with its conserved first and last residue. The D gene is left open where the match is weak. Not all rows give a size; the values are once, few, many and, for expanded clones, a class.

V	D	J	size	CDR3	DNA
TRBV10-3	TRBD2	TRBJ2-3	few	CAISGGGGTDTQYF	TGTGCCATCAGTGGGGGGGGAGGTACAGATACGCAGTATTTT
TRBV11-1	TRBD1	TRBJ1-2	.	CASSLTSGQGNYGYTF	TGTGCCAGCAGCCTAACCTCGGGACAGGGGAACTATGGCTACACCTTC
TRBV7-6	.	TRBJ2-1	few	CASSDDWGEQFF	TGTGCCAGCAGCGACGACTGGGGTGAGCAGTTCTTC
TRBV25-1	.	TRBJ2-2	.	CASIGTNTGELFF	TGTGCCAGCATCGGAACGAACACCGGGGAGCTGTTTTTT
TRBV27	.	TRBJ1-4	few	CASSPQEGEDEKLFF	TGTGCCAGCAGTCCACAAGAAGGGGAAGATGAAAAACTGTTTTTT
TRBV29-1	TRBD1	TRBJ2-7	few	CSVEDRGNEQYF	TGCAGCGTTGAGGACAGGGGGAACGAGCAGTACTTC
TRBV12-3/TRBV12-4	.	TRBJ2-1	.	CASSPLAQGYEQFF	TGTGCCAGCAGTCCGCTAGCCCAGGGGTATGAGCAGTTCTTC
TRBV7-9	TRBD2	TRBJ2-1	few	CASSPPGLAGLPESYNEQFF	TGTGCCAGCAGCCCCCCCGGACTAGCGGGTCTTCCTGAGTCCTACAATGAGCAGTTCTTC
TRBV12-3/TRBV12-4	TRBD2	TRBJ2-7	few	CASSRVGRGDSYEQYF	TGTGCCAGCAGTCGGGTTGGGCGGGGGGACTCCTACGAGCAGTACTTC
TRBV15	TRBD2	TRBJ2-5	many	CATSRDAGGPETQYF	TGTGCCACCAGCAGAGATGCGGGAGGGCCAGAGACCCAGTACTTC
TRBV30	.	TRBJ2-2	.	CAWSGQTANTGELFF	TGTGCCTGGAGCGGACAGACCGCGAACACCGGGGAGCTGTTTTTT
TRBV4-2	TRBD1	TRBJ2-7	few	CASSQAGTGIYEQYF	TGTGCCAGCAGCCAAGCCGGGACAGGCATCTACGAGCAGTACTTC
TRBV20-1	.	TRBJ2-3	few	CSASYFTDTQYF	TGCAGTGCTAGCTATTTCACAGATACGCAGTATTTT
TRBV30	.	TRBJ1-1	few	CAWTPDPGTEAFF	TGTGCCTGGACCCCAGATCCGGGTACTGAAGCTTTCTTT
TRBV7-6	TRBD1	TRBJ1-4	many	CASSLGVQGAREKLFF	TGTGCCAGCAGCTTAGGGGTACAGGGGGCGCGTGAAAAACTGTTTTTT
TRBV7-7	TRBD2	TRBJ2-1	few	CASSRGLEIHNEQFF	TGTGCCAGCAGCAGGGGACTAGAAATACACAATGAGCAGTTCTTC
TRBV4-3	.	TRBJ2-2	.	CASSQSRNTGELFF	TGCGCCAGCAGCCAATCCAGGAACACCGGGGAGCTGTTTTTT
TRBV18	TRBD2	TRBJ2-1	.	CASSPRSGGAENEQFF	TGTGCCAGCTCACCACGTTCCGGGGGGGCAGAGAATGAGCAGTTCTTC
TRBV20-1	TRBD1	TRBJ2-1	.	CSARTGATLGEQFF	TGCAGTGCTAGGACAGGGGCTACATTGGGTGAGCAGTTCTTC
TRBV28	TRBD2	TRBJ2-7	.	CASSSRTSNTYEQYF	TGTGCCAGCAGCTCCCGGACTAGTAATACCTACGAGCAGTACTTC
TRBV4-1	TRBD1	TRBJ1-2	few	CASSPLTGGIDGYTF	TGCGCCAGCAGCCCCCTGACAGGGGGTATTGATGGCTACACCTTC
TRBV7-2	TRBD1	TRBJ2-6	few	CASSSPGQHSGANVLTF	TGTGCCAGCAGCAGTCCGGGACAGCACTCTGGGGCCAACGTCCTGACTTTC
TRBV11-1	.	TRBJ2-1	.	CASMAYNEQFF	TGTGCCAGCATGGCCTACAATGAGCAGTTCTTC
TRBV29-1	.	TRBJ1-4	.	CSVKGGMAEKLFF	TGCAGCGTTAAAGGTGGTATGGCTGAAAAACTGTTTTTT
TRBV4-3	TRBD1	TRBJ1-4	.	CASSQGTGVATNEKLFF	TGCGCCAGCAGCCAAGGGACAGGGGTCGCAACTAATGAAAAACTGTTTTTT
TRBV12-3/TRBV12-4	.	TRBJ1-5	few	CASSDSNYQPQHF	TGTGCCAGCAGCGATTCTAACTATCAGCCCCAGCATTTT
TRBV3-1	.	TRBJ1-2	.	CASSSRVEGYTF	TGTGCCAGCAGCTCCCGGGTAGAAGGCTACACCTTC